The rows below give T cell receptor beta chains drawn from one sample of a study of beta chain features in type 1 diabetes. The assay was immunoSEQ multiplex PCR, and TCRdb's table has in-frame clones only and misses some. The sample consists of around 430,000 clones, about 30% of them appearing once. Input material: naive CD4+ T cells from blood. The receptors originated from a man in his late teens or twenties in good health. CDR3s include the opening cysteine and the closing phenylalanine or tryptophan. D genes are given only for firm matches. A clone size is listed for some rows: how often the clone was seen (once, few, many), or a class if it is expanded.

TRBD2	14	.	TRBV30	TRBJ2-1	TGTGCCTGGAGTGAACTAGCGGTTTACAATGAGCAGTTCTTC	CAWSELAVYNEQFF
TRBD2	15	few	TRBV25-1	TRBJ2-3	TGTGCCAGCATGGCTAGCGGGAGGGTCGGGGATACGCAGTATTTT	CASMASGRVGDTQYF
.	17	.	TRBV7-9	TRBJ2-6	TGTGCCAGCAGCTGGATGACATTCAGCTCTGGGGCCAACGTCCTGACTTTC	CASSWMTFSSGANVLTF
TRBD2	16	.	TRBV9	TRBJ2-3	TGTGCCAGCAGCATCCCACTAGCGGGAGTTGGAGATACGCAGTATTTT	CASSIPLAGVGDTQYF
TRBD2	14	.	TRBV9	TRBJ2-1	TGTGCCAGCAGCGTGACTAGCGGGAGCTATGAGCAGTTCTTC	CASSVTSGSYEQFF
TRBD2	14	.	TRBV30	TRBJ2-4	TGTGCCTGGAGTGGGGAGGGAGGGAGATACATTCAGTACTTC	CAWSGEGGRYIQYF
TRBD2	17	few	TRBV18	TRBJ2-1	TGTGCCAGCTCACCACGAGAGCGGGAGGCGTCCTACAATGAGCAGTTCTTC	CASSPREREASYNEQFF
.	15	few	TRBV7-9	TRBJ2-1	TGTGCCAGCAGCTTCTCGGGACTTCCAAACAATGAGCAGTTCTTC	CASSFSGLPNNEQFF
TRBD1	15	once	TRBV7-2	TRBJ2-7	TGTGCCAGCAGCATACAGGGGCCTAGCTCCTACGAGCAGTACTTC	CASSIQGPSSYEQYF
.	12	.	TRBV13	TRBJ2-7	TGTGCCAGCAGCTTTCGGGGCTACGAGCAGTACTTC	CASSFRGYEQYF
.	14	.	TRBV6-1	TRBJ2-7	TGTGCCAGCAGCGAATCGGGCAGACCCTACGAGCAGTACTTC	CASSESGRPYEQYF
.	15	few	TRBV7-2	TRBJ1-2	TGTGCCAGCAGCCTTGACAGACTAGCTAACTATGGCTACACCTTC	CASSLDRLANYGYTF
.	15	.	TRBV15	TRBJ2-1	TGTGCCACCAGCAGAGGCGGGACCAGTAACAATGAGCAGTTCTTC	CATSRGGTSNNEQFF
TRBD1	14	.	TRBV10-3	TRBJ1-1	TGTGCCATCAGTGAATACAGGGGTCGGACTGAAGCTTTCTTT	CAISEYRGRTEAFF
.	13	.	TRBV5-6	TRBJ2-1	TGTGCCAGCAGCTTGGAACGGTACAATGAGCAGTTCTTC	CASSLERYNEQFF
.	14	few	TRBV18	TRBJ1-1	TGTGCCAGCTCACCCTACGGGATGAACACTGAAGCTTTCTTT	CASSPYGMNTEAFF
TRBD2	16	.	TRBV11-2	TRBJ2-3	TGTGCCAGCAGTCGCCCTAGCGGGAGGGCGGCAGATACGCAGTATTTT	CASSRPSGRAADTQYF
TRBD2	13	.	TRBV7-2	TRBJ2-5	TGTGCCAGCAGCCGGACTAGTAGAGAGACCCAGTACTTC	CASSRTSRETQYF
TRBD1	16	.	TRBV5-4	TRBJ1-2	TGTGCCAGCAGCCCCCAAAGGGCGACAGGGAACTATGGCTACACCTTC	CASSPQRATGNYGYTF
.	14	.	TRBV7-9	TRBJ1-1	TGTGCCAGCAGCTTATTCGACGGAAACACTGAAGCTTTCTTT	CASSLFDGNTEAFF
.	12	few	TRBV30	TRBJ2-7	TGTGCCTGGAGTGATATTAGCTGGGAGCAGTACTTC	CAWSDISWEQYF
.	15	.	TRBV7-9	TRBJ2-1	TGTGCCAGCAGCCTCTCCAGGAGCTCCTACAATGAGCAGTTCTTC	CASSLSRSSYNEQFF
.	11	.	TRBV30	TRBJ1-2	TGTGCCTGGGCGACCGCCCCTGGCTACACCTTC	CAWATAPGYTF
.	13	.	TRBV28	TRBJ1-2	TGTGCCAGCAGTCAAAGATCACTCTATGGCTACACCTTC	CASSQRSLYGYTF
TRBD1	15	few	TRBV7-2	TRBJ2-7	TGTGCCAGCAGCTCCCGACAGGGAAAGGCCTACGAGCAGTACTTC	CASSSRQGKAYEQYF